The clone carrying this TCR beta chain showed up just a few times. The data were taken from a study of response to subunit inactivated influenza vaccine. CDR3 length: 14 amino acids. Germline CDR1 DFQATT, CDR2 SNEGSKA (reference sequence). V was trimmed by 1 base and J by 0 bases, leaving 9 bases between them. TCRdb re-called the RT-PCR reads through MiXCR, storing one row per CDR3 protein. This sample yields some 550,000 distinct CDR3 sequences, of which under 30% are seen a single time; around 2.8% belongs to the top ten. These data were likewise used in another study, on T cells expressing NK-cell markers. Per that paper: UMIs were included in TCR beta cDNA generated by 5'RACE template switching.

This TCR came from a man in his fifties who received an inactivated influenza vaccine. The V gene is TRBV20-1, the J gene TRBJ2-5; D remains unclear. The source was CD4+ T cells sorted from PBMCs, collected approximately 13 days after vaccination. This CDR3 reads CSARVSGYQETQYF. Here the CDR3 DNA reads TGCAGTGCTAGAGTCAGTGGGTACCAAGAGACCCAGTACTTC.